Listed here are 28 T cell receptor beta chains from one sample, sequenced in a study of read filtering for tumor transcriptome and immune sequencing. From roughly 390 ng of RNA, a library with molecular barcoded alpha/delta and beta/gamma adaptors was made. TCRdb ran MiXCR on the reads and lists one entry per CDR3 protein. Among some 15,000 distinct CDR3 sequences listed, around 21% were seen once. Source material: a population of CD138-negative cells sorted from bone marrow. The receptors were sampled from a donor aged 40 or over with multiple myeloma.

This clonotype was picked up many times. This chain links TRBV24-1 with TRBJ2-5; 10 nucleotides align to TRBD2. The CDR3 is 14 amino acids. Trimming at V came to 5 bases and at J to 7 bases, leaving 6 bases not matched to a gene. Germline assignment: CDR1 KGHDR and CDR2 SFDVKD. Here the CDR3 reads CATSASGGSGTQYF. The CDR3 region has the DNA TGTGCCACCAGTGCTAGCGGGGGATCGGGGACCCAGTACTTC.

There are a few counts of this clonotype. The chain has TRBV15 and TRBJ2-4; 7 nucleotides line up with TRBD1. Per the germline V gene, CDR1 is LNHNV and CDR2 is YYDKDF (reference sequence). Trimming cost V 5 bases and J 1 base; bases outside gene matches: 2. CDR3 length equals 14 residues. CDR3: CATSEGAAKNIQYF. The CDR3 nucleotides are TGTGCCACCAGCGAGGGGGCGGCCAAAAACATTCAGTACTTC.

The gene calls are TRBV6-2 or TRBV6-3 and TRBJ2-7; 7 bases match TRBD2. This CDR3 spans 14 amino acids. Germline CDR1 MNHEY, CDR2 SVGEGT. V was pared by 7 bases and J by 7 bases, with 13 bases of the junction left unmatched. The CDR3 loop is CASNVRLALLEQYF. CDR3 sequence (DNA): TGTGCCAGCAACGTAAGACTAGCCCTCCTTGAGCAGTACTTC.

This clonotype occurred many times. This chain uses TRBV12-3 or TRBV12-4 with TRBJ2-7; 7 nucleotides agree with TRBD1. V dropped 6 bases and J dropped 4; count of bases not matched to a gene: 9. This CDR3 contains 14 residues. The CDR3 nucleotides read TGTGCCAGCAGCCCCCGGGACAGAGCTTACGAGCAGTACTTC. Translation: CASSPRDRAYEQYF.

The chain links TRBV20-1 to TRBJ2-1; TRBD2 agrees at 8 bases. Germline assignment: CDR1 DFQATT and CDR2 SNEGSKA (reference sequence). The CDR3 consists of 16 residues. V shed 2 bases, J shed 3 bases, and the junction held 9 bases outside the gene matches. CDR3 DNA: TGCAGTGCTAGACCCCTAGCGGGTAAGAACTACAATGAGCAGTTCTTC. This codes for CSARPLAGKNYNEQFF.

Comment on this clonotype: A much larger clone sits a single nucleotide away, making a read error possible. The chain uses TRBV9 and TRBJ2-7; perhaps TRBD2 as D (6 bases). Germline values: CDR1 SGDLS, CDR2 YYNGEE. This CDR3 comprises 13 residues. Trimming stripped 3 bases from V and 4 bases from J, with 11 bases between. The CDR3: CASSAGLEYEQYF. The CDR3, as DNA: TGTGCCAGCAGCGCGGGACTGGAGTACGAGCAGTACTTC.

The gene calls are TRBV20-1 and TRBJ2-2, with a tentative D call TRBD2 (6 bases). Germline CDR1 is DFQATT and CDR2 is SNEGSKA (reference sequence). V lost 6 bases and J 4 bases, leaving 15 bases between the germline ends. The CDR3 covers 14 residues. CDR3 residues: CSAAGTAFTGELFF. Here the CDR3 DNA reads TGCAGTGCAGCCGGGACTGCCTTCACCGGGGAGCTGTTTTTT.

The chain combines TRBV20-1 with TRBJ2-1; 11 bases match TRBD1. The germline V gene has CDR1 DFQATT and CDR2 SNEGSKA (reference sequence). The CDR3 spans 17 residues. J was trimmed by 4 bases and V by 0 bases; bases with no gene match: 8. DNA of the CDR3: TGCAGTGCTAGAGAGCTGGGACAGGGGGGGGGGTACAATGAGCAGTTCTTC. This translates into CSARELGQGGGYNEQFF.

About this clonotype itself: Sequence at one end of the junction differs from germline and may be a read error. The rearrangement uses TRBV6-5 and TRBJ2-7, with a weak D call TRBD2 (5 bases). The germline CDR1 and CDR2 sequences are MNHEY and SVGAGI. The CDR3 length is 14 residues. CDR3 nucleotide sequence: TGTGCCAGCAGCCCCGGGTCGAGGGCCTACGGGCAGTACTTC. Amino acids: CASSPGSRAYGQYF.

Comment on this clonotype: The junction does not match germline at one end; this may be a read error. The J gene is TRBJ1-4, the V gene TRBV25-1, with D possibly matching TRBD1 (6 bases). In germline, CDR1 is MGHDK, CDR2 SYGVNS. The CDR3 is 12 residues long. Here the CDR3 DNA reads TGTGCCAGTAGTGATTTAGGGGGGGAACTGTATTTT. Translating it yields CASSDLGGELYF.

In its sample, this clonotype was seen many times. The chain uses TRBV2 and TRBJ1-1; tentatively, D is TRBD1 (5 bases). Trimming removed 6 bases at V and 7 bases at J, with 15 bases between. The CDR3 spans 13 residues. CDR1 and CDR2 (germline): SNHLY, FYNNEI. Here the CDR3 reads CASSEGILGEAFF. The CDR3 DNA is TGTGCCAGCAGCGAGGGGATCTTGGGTGAAGCTTTCTTT.

This clonotype was observed a handful of times. The chain carries TRBV7-3 and TRBJ2-6; a possible D gene is TRBD2 (5 bases). This CDR3 has 16 amino acids. The ends were cut back, 6 bases at V and 2 bases at J, with 14 bases in the middle. The germline gives CDR1 SGHTA, CDR2 FQGTGA. The CDR3 region has the DNA TGTGCCAGCAGATCGCCCCCCGGGGCTGGGGCCAACGTCCTGACTTTC. Translating it yields CASRSPPGAGANVLTF.

This clonotype has at least ten counts. V usage is TRBV5-4 and J usage is TRBJ2-5, with D possibly TRBD1 on 6 matching bases. Trimming cost V 2 bases and J 2 bases, with 13 bases left between them. This CDR3 has 15 residues. Germline V CDR1 and CDR2: SGHNT, YYREEE (reference sequence). CDR3 sequence reads: CASSFDIGGQETQYF. CDR3 bases: TGTGCCAGCAGCTTCGATATAGGGGGACAAGAGACCCAGTACTTC.

This clonotype was detected ten times or more. The chain links TRBV20-1 to TRBJ2-1, with D possibly matching TRBD2 (6 bases). CDR1 is DFQATT and CDR2 is SNEGSKA in the germline V gene (reference sequence). The CDR3 extends over 13 amino acids. Trimming cost V 0 bases and J 15 bases, with 18 bases left between them. The DNA of the CDR3 is TGCAGTGCTAGAGATACTTCTAGCGTACGCCCGTTCTTC. This gives the protein CSARDTSSVRPFF.

This clonotype was seen a few times. This CDR3 is missing its conserved last phenylalanine or tryptophan, likely due to a read error. The J gene is TRBJ1-1, the V gene TRBV10-2; weak D call: TRBD1 (5 bases). CDR3 length equals 15 residues. V was trimmed by 6 bases and J by 4 bases, leaving 18 bases between them. CDR1 is WSHSY, CDR2 SAAADI, per germline. CDR3 amino acids: CASSPSRGETTEAFL. In DNA form, the CDR3 reads TGCGCCAGCAGCCCCTCGAGAGGGGAGACCACTGAAGCTTTCCTT.

This chain's CDR3 is CASKPGRADTQYF. The CDR3 nucleotides read TGTGCCAGCAAACCGGGCCGGGCAGATACGCAGTATTTT. The chain is built from TRBV27 and TRBJ2-3; D unclear. CDR1 MNHEY and CDR2 SMNVEV come from the germline V gene (reference sequence). The CDR3 loop spans 13 amino acids. V gave up 7 bases and J gave up 4 bases, with 12 bases separating them.

This clonotype was counted many times. V gene TRBV6-2 or TRBV6-3 combines with J gene TRBJ2-2, with D possibly being TRBD1 (5 bases). CDR3 size: 15 residues. Germline V gene data show CDR1 as MNHEY and CDR2 as SVGEGT. V was trimmed by 6 bases and J by 4 bases, leaving 15 bases between them. CDR3 sequence reads: CASSPSSGPTGELFF. The CDR3 DNA reads TGTGCCAGCAGCCCATCGTCAGGGCCCACCGGGGAGCTGTTTTTT.

This clonotype occurred many times. This chain joins TRBV7-2 and TRBJ2-1; possibly TRBD2 for D (7 bases). CDR3 size: 15 residues. CDR1 and CDR2 from the germline V gene are SGHTA and FQGNSA. Trimming cost V 5 bases and J 4 bases, with 15 bases left between them. The CDR3 spells CASSLGGATYNEQFF. CDR3 in DNA: TGTGCCAGCAGCCTGGGGGGGGCCACTTACAATGAGCAGTTCTTC. The full variable domain, rest sourced from reference TRBV7-2 and TRBJ2-1, is GAGVSQSPSNKVTEKGKDVELRCDPISGHTALYWYRQSLGQGLEFLIYFQGNSAPDKSGLPSDRFSAERTGGSVSTLTIQRTQQEDSAVYLCASSLGGATYNEQFFGPGTRLTVL.

This clonotype was recorded many times. The CDR3 loop reads CASSLEAGGWTEAFF. CDR3 nucleotide sequence: TGCGCCAGCAGCTTGGAGGCGGGGGGCTGGACTGAAGCTTTCTTT. This sequence joins TRBV5-1 and TRBJ1-1; the D gene is possibly TRBD1 (6 bases). Looked up from germline, CDR1 is SGHRS and CDR2 is YFSETQ. V lost 0 bases and J 5 bases, leaving 14 bases between the germline ends. There are 15 residues in the CDR3. The complete variable domain, with remaining parts taken from reference TRBV5-1 and TRBJ1-1, reads KAGVTQTPRYLIKTRGQQVTLSCSPISGHRSVSWYQQTPGQGLQFLFEYFSETQRNKGNFPGRFSGRQFSNSRSEMNVSTLELGDSALYLCASSLEAGGWTEAFFGQGTRLTVV.

This clonotype was picked up many times. The chain links TRBV6-1 to TRBJ2-1; 9 bases are shared with TRBD2. J was trimmed by 6 bases and V by 4 bases; bases with no gene match: 7. This CDR3 has 15 residues. Germline loops: CDR1 MNHNS, CDR2 SASEGT. CDR3 sequence: CASSVGLATGNEQFF. CDR3 bases: TGTGCCAGCAGTGTAGGACTAGCGACGGGCAATGAGCAGTTCTTC.

Note on this clonotype: A much larger clone differs by one base, so this may be a read error. J is TRBJ2-1 and V is TRBV5-5; a possible D gene is TRBD2 (6 bases). The CDR3 sequence is 19 residues long. Germline V gene sequence: CDR1 SGHKS, CDR2 YYEKEE (reference sequence). In DNA, the CDR3 is TGTGCCAGCAGCTCTTCCGGGACTCTCTCCTTGAGCTCCTACAATGGGCAGTTCTTC. Encoded protein: CASSSSGTLSLSSYNGQFF.

Notes on this clonotype: Since a much larger clone is just one base distant, this may be a read error. The chain has TRBV20-1 and TRBJ2-7; D uncertain. V lost 4 bases and J lost 5, with 9 bases in between. Germline CDR1 and CDR2: DFQATT and SNEGSKA (reference sequence). This CDR3 is built from 11 residues. CDR3 nucleotide sequence: TGCAGTGCTACCGCCGCCCACGAGCAGTACTTC. It yields the protein CSATAAHEQYF.

This clonotype was detected only a few times. This chain uses TRBV5-6 with TRBJ2-7; 10 bases line up with TRBD2. V was pared by 3 bases and J by 4 bases, with 10 bases of the junction left unmatched. Germline assignment: CDR1 SGHDT and CDR2 YYEEEE. This CDR3 has 16 amino acids. CDR3 loop: CASSSSPGLANYEQYF. CDR3 sequence (DNA): TGTGCCAGCAGCTCATCGCCGGGACTAGCGAATTACGAGCAGTACTTC.

The rearrangement links TRBV4-2 to TRBJ2-2, with a weak D call TRBD1 (5 bases). The CDR3 has 13 residues. With 5 bases removed from V and 8 bases from J, the gap between germline ends came to 12 bases. In germline, CDR1 is LGHNA, CDR2 YNFKEQ. The CDR3 DNA follows: TGTGCCAGCAGCGAAGGACATGCAGGGGAGCTGTTTTTT. Translated: CASSEGHAGELFF.

This clonotype showed up just once. This sequence may be a read error, since a much larger clone differs from it by one base. The rearrangement uses TRBV9 and TRBJ2-5, with D hard to call. Germline V gene sequence: CDR1 SGDLS, CDR2 YYNGEE. The CDR3 runs 13 residues. V lost 1 base and J lost 6, with 10 bases in between. This CDR3 is CASSVTGFQTQYF. The CDR3 DNA follows: TGTGCCAGCAGCGTAACCGGTTTCCAGACCCAGTACTTC.

In its sample, this clonotype was seen many times. This chain joins TRBV14 and TRBJ2-1; D is undetermined. CDR1 and CDR2 (germline): SGHDN, FVKESK. Trimming stripped 0 bases from V and 7 bases from J, with 16 bases between. The CDR3 spans 16 residues. As DNA, the CDR3 is TGTGCCAGCAGCCAAGAAATAGGCCAGCTGTGGAATGAGCAGTTCTTC. It translates to CASSQEIGQLWNEQFF.

This clonotype was seen only a few times. A much more abundant neighbour one base away suggests this may be a read error. It is likely a read error, because the conserved phenylalanine at the end of the CDR3 is missing. The chain combines TRBV4-2 with TRBJ2-5; either TRBD1 or TRBD2 may fit D (5 bases each). This CDR3 spans 14 amino acids. Germline CDR1 reads LGHNA; CDR2 reads YNFKEQ. V was pared by 0 bases and J by 4 bases, with 9 bases between. The CDR3 DNA reads as TGTGCCAGCAGCCAAGATTTGAGGGGAGAGACCCAGTACCTC. It codes for CASSQDLRGETQYL.

J is TRBJ1-3 and V is TRBV6-2 or TRBV6-3, with D perhaps matching TRBD1 (5 bases). Per the germline V gene, CDR1 is MNHEY and CDR2 is SVGEGT. The V and J ends lost 7 bases and 13 bases respectively, with 26 bases between them. The CDR3 loop spans 15 amino acids. DNA of the CDR3: TGTGCCAGCAACTTCCGTCCGGGACGGCAGCGACTGATATATTTT. It yields the protein CASNFRPGRQRLIYF.